This T cell receptor (beta chain) is from a study of sequential checkpoint blockade in melanoma. Generated by immunoSEQ multiplex PCR, the TCRdb table keeps only in-frame clones and is missing some. This sample has under 45,000 clones, with roughly 86% found just once. The CDR3 has 13 amino acids. V was pared by 5 bases and J by 5 bases, with 12 bases between. CDR1 SEHNR and CDR2 FQNEAQ come from the germline V gene (reference sequence). Treatment in this sample: randomized to nivolumab then ipilimumab (arm A) or the reverse (arm B). This clone appeared a single time. This TCR derives from a human donor with melanoma. Sequenced here: CD8+ T cells sorted from blood (inferred from file names), sampled from a patient given nivolumab and ipilimumab in sequence. The V and J genes are TRBV7-9 and TRBJ2-5, with D tentatively TRBD2 (5 bases). DNA for the CDR3: TGTGCCAGCAGCCCCGAACTAGAGGAGACCCAGTACTTC. Translating it yields CASSPELEETQYF.